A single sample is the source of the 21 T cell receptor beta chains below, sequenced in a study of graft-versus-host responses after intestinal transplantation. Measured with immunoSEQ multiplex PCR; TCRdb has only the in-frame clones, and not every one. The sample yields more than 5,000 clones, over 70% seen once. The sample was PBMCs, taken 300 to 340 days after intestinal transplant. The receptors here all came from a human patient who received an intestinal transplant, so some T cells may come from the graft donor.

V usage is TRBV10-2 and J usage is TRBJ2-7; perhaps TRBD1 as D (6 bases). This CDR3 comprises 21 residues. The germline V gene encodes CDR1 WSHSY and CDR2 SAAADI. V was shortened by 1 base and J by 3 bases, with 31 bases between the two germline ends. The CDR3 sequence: CASSEFTSLRGEIIWVYEQYF. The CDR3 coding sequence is TGCGCCAGCAGTGAGTTCACCTCCCTCAGGGGAGAAATCATTTGGGTCTACGAGCAGTACTTC.

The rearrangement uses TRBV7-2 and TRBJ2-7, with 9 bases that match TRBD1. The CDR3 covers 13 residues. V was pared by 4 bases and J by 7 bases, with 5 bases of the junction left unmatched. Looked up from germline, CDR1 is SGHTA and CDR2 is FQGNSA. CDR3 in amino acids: CASSYRQGGEQYF. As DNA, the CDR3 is TGTGCCAGCAGCTACCGACAGGGGGGGGAGCAGTACTTC.

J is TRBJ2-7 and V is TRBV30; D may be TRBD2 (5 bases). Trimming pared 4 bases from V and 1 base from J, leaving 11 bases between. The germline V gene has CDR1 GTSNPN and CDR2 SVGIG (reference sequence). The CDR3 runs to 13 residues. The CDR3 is CAWTSSSSYEQYF. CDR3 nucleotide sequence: TGTGCCTGGACATCTAGCAGTTCCTACGAGCAGTACTTC. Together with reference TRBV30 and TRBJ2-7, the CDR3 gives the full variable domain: SQTIHQWPATLVQPVGSPLSLECTVEGTSNPNLYWYRQAAGRGLQLLFYSVGIGQISSEVPQNLSASRPQDRQFILSSKKLLLSDSGFYLCAWTSSSSYEQYFGPGTRLTVT.

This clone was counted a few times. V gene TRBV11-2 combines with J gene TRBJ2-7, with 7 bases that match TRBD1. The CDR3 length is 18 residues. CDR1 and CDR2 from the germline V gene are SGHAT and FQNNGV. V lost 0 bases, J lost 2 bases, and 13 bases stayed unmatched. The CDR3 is CASSLDLARDSFPYEQYF. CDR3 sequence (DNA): TGTGCCAGCAGCTTAGATTTGGCACGGGACAGTTTTCCCTACGAGCAGTACTTC.

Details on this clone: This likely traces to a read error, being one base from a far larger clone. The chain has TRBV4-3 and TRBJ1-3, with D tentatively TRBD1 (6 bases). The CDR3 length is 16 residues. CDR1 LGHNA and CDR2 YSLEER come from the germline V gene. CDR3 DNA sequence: TGCTCCAGCAGCCAAGAACAGGGTTTCACTGGAAACACCATATATTTT. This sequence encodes CSSSQEQGFTGNTIYF.

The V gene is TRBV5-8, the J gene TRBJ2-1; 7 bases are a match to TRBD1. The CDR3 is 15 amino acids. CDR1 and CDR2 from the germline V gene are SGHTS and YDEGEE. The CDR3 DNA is TGTGCTGGTTCGGAGAGGGGGCGATTCGAGGATGAGCAGTTCTTC. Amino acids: CAGSERGRFEDEQFF.

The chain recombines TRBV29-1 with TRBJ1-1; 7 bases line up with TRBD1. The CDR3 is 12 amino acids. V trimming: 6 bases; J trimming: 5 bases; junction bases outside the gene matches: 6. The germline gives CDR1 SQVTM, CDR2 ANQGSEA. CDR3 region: CSVATGTTEAFF. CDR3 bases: TGCAGCGTCGCGACAGGGACGACTGAAGCTTTCTTT.

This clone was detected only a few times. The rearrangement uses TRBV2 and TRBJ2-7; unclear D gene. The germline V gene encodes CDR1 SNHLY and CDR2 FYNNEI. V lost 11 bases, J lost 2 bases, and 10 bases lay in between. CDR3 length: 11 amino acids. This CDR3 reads CAAGDAYEQYF. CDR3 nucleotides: TGTGCCGCTGGGGATGCCTACGAGCAGTACTTC.

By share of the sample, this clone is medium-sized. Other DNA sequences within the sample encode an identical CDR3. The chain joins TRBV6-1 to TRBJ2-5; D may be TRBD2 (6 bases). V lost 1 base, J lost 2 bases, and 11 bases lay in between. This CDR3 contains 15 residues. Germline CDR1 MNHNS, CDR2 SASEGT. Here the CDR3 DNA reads TGTGCCAGCAGTGAAGTGGAGCGGGCTCAAGAGACCCAGTACTTC. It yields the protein CASSEVERAQETQYF.

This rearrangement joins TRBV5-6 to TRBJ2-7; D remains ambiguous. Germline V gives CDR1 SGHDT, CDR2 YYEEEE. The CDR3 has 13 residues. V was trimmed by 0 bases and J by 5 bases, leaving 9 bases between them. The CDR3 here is CASSLAFDNEQYF. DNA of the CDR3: TGTGCCAGCAGCTTGGCCTTCGACAACGAGCAGTACTTC.

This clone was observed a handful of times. DNA for the CDR3: TGTGCCAGCAGTGAAGCGGGTAGCGGGGTGGCCTACGAGCAGTACTTC. Translation gives CASSEAGSGVAYEQYF. The V gene is TRBV2, the J gene TRBJ2-7; TRBD2 aligns across 8 bases. Germline values: CDR1 SNHLY, CDR2 FYNNEI. The CDR3 totals 16 residues. Germline trimming cut 0 bases from V and 2 bases from J; bases unmatched to any gene: 6.

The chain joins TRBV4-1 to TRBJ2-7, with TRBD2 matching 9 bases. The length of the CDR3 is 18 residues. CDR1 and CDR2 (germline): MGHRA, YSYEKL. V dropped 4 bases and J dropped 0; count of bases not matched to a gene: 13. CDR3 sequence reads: CASSPLRPSGRSSYEQYF. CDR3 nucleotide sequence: TGCGCCAGCAGCCCCTTGAGACCCAGCGGGAGGTCCTCCTACGAGCAGTACTTC.

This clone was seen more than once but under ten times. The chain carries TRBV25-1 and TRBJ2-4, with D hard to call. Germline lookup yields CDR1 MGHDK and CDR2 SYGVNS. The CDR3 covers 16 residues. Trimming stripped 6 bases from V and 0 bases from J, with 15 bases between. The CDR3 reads CASRKKVGKAKNIQYF. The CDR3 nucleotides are TGTGCCAGCAGGAAAAAAGTCGGAAAAGCCAAAAACATTCAGTACTTC.

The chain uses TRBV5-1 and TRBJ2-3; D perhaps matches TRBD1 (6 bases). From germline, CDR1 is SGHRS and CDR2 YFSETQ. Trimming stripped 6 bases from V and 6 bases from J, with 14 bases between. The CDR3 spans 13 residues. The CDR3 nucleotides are TGCGCCAGCACTCGCACAGGGTCGGATACGCAGTATTTT. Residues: CASTRTGSDTQYF.

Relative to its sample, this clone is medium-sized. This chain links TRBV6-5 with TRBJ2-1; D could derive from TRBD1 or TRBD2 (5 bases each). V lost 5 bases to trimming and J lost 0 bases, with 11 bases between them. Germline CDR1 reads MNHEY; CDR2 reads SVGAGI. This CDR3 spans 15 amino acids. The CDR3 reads CASSLGDRSYNEQFF. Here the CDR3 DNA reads TGTGCCAGCAGTCTTGGGGACCGCTCCTACAATGAGCAGTTCTTC.

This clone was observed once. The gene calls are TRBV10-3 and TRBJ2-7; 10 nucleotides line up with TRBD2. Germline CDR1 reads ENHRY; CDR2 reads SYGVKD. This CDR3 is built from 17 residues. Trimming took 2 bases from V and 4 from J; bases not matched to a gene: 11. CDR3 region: CAISEQEPGLAPYEQYF. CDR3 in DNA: TGTGCCATCAGTGAGCAAGAACCGGGACTAGCGCCTTACGAGCAGTACTTC.

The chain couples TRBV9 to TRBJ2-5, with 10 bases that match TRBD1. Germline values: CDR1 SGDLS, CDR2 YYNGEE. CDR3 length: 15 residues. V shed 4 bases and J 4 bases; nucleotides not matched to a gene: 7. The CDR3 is CASSPRRTGGETQYF. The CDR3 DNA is TGTGCCAGCAGCCCAAGACGGACAGGGGGAGAGACCCAGTACTTC.

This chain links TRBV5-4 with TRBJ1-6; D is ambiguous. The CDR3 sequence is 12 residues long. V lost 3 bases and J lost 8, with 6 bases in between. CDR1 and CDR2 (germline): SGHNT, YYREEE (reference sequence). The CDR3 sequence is CASSSTHSPLHF. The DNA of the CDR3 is TGTGCCAGCAGCTCCACCCATTCACCCCTCCACTTT. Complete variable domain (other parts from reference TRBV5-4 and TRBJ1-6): ETGVTQSPTHLIKTRGQQVTLRCSSQSGHNTVSWYQQALGQGPQFIFQYYREEENGRGNFPPRFSGLQFPNYSSELNVNALELDDSALYLCASSSTHSPLHFGNGTRLTVT.

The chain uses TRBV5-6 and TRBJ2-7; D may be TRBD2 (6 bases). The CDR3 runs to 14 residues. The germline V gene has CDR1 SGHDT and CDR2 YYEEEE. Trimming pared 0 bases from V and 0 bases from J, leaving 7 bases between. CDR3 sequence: CASSLGRGSYEQYF. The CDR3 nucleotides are TGTGCCAGCAGCTTGGGGCGGGGCTCCTACGAGCAGTACTTC.

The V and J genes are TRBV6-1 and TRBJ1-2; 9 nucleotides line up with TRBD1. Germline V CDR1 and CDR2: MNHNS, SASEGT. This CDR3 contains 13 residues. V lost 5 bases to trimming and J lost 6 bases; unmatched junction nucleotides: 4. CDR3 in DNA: TGTGCCAGCAGTCGCGACAGGGGGAATGGCTACACCTTC. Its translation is CASSRDRGNGYTF.

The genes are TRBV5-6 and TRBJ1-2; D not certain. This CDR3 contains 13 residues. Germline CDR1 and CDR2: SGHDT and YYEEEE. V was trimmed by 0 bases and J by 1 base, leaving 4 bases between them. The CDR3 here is CASSLEGNYGYTF. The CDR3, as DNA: TGTGCCAGCAGCTTGGAGGGTAACTATGGCTACACCTTC.